The 17 T cell receptor beta chains listed next were all sequenced from one sample in a study of T-cell reconstitution after alpha-beta-depleted transplantation in children. Researchers prepared the TCRbeta library using unique molecular identifiers, the study reports. One entry per CDR3 protein results from TCRdb running MiXCR on the PCR reads. Of approximately 83,000 distinct CDR3 sequences listed, more than 9% are singletons. The sequences come from PBMCs from the stem cell graft donor, collected from the stem cell graft. Receptors originate from a human donor who donated a stem cell graft to a child with inherited bone marrow failure.

There are many counts of this clonotype. V and J are TRBV20-1 and TRBJ1-1, with D possibly being TRBD1 (6 bases). V was cut by 6 bases and J by 7 bases, with 12 bases left in between. CDR1 DFQATT and CDR2 SNEGSKA come from the germline V gene (reference sequence). The CDR3 is 11 residues long. In nucleotides, the CDR3 is TGCAGTGCAAGGGGGTACTTTGAAGCTTTCTTT. Translation gives CSARGYFEAFF.

Many counts were recorded for this clonotype. J is TRBJ2-2 and V is TRBV20-1, with TRBD1 matching over 7 bases. This CDR3 spans 12 amino acids. Germline loops: CDR1 DFQATT, CDR2 SNEGSKA (reference sequence). J lost 3 bases, V lost 5 bases, and 0 bases had no gene match. CDR3 sequence: CSADRDTGELFF. The CDR3 coding sequence is TGCAGTGCTGACAGGGACACCGGGGAGCTGTTTTTT.

The CDR3 nucleotides read TGTGCCAGCAGTTACGAGGGGTCTTTCTATGGCTACACCTTC. It translates to CASSYEGSFYGYTF. The chain couples TRBV6-5 to TRBJ1-2; perhaps TRBD1 as D (5 bases). From germline, CDR1 is MNHEY and CDR2 SVGAGI. CDR3 size: 14 residues. V was cut by 2 bases and J by 4 bases, with 11 bases left in between.

This clonotype was recorded a few times. This chain uses TRBV7-8 with TRBJ1-1; 7 positions agree with TRBD1. CDR3 size: 14 residues. Germline values: CDR1 SGHVS, CDR2 FQNEAQ. The V and J ends lost 2 bases and 3 bases, in that order; junction bases with no gene match: 3. The DNA for the CDR3 is TGTGCCAGCAGCTTATGGCAGGGGGACACTGAAGCTTTCTTT. Translating gives CASSLWQGDTEAFF.

This clonotype was seen a handful of times. The V gene is TRBV28, the J gene TRBJ1-2; 9 bases agree with TRBD1. The CDR3 extends over 15 amino acids. Germline trimming cut 4 bases from V and 6 bases from J; bases unmatched to any gene: 9. Germline lookup yields CDR1 MDHEN and CDR2 SYDVKM. CDR3 nucleotide sequence: TGTGCCAGCAGTTCTACAGGGGGCGTGTACGATGGCTACACCTTC. This translates into CASSSTGGVYDGYTF.

The sample holds many counts of this clonotype. CDR3 region: CATLDRGGRNIQYF. The CDR3 coding sequence is TGTGCCACACTAGACCGGGGGGGGAGAAACATTCAGTACTTC. The gene calls are TRBV15 and TRBJ2-4; 8 bases agree with TRBD2. Trimming at V came to 9 bases and at J to 6 bases, leaving 10 bases not matched to a gene. Germline loops: CDR1 LNHNV, CDR2 YYDKDF (reference sequence). CDR3 length equals 14 residues.

This clonotype occurred many times. The chain employs TRBV12-3 or TRBV12-4 and TRBJ1-3; D remains unclear. The V end lost 6 bases, the J end lost 4 bases, and 13 bases lay between the germline ends. This CDR3 contains 14 residues. The CDR3 bases are TGTGCCAGCAGCTCCCTAGGGTTCGGAAACACCATATATTTT. Protein sequence: CASSSLGFGNTIYF.

The chain carries TRBV6-1 and TRBJ1-4, with a tentative D call TRBD1 (5 bases). The V and J ends lost 6 bases and 11 bases respectively, with 19 bases between them. The CDR3 is 14 residues long. CDR1 is MNHNS and CDR2 is SASEGT in the germline V gene. The CDR3 sequence: CASSQGTDSGKLFF. The DNA of the CDR3 is TGTGCCAGCAGCCAAGGCACAGATTCAGGGAAACTGTTTTTT.

The sample holds many counts of this clonotype. The chain combines TRBV5-1 with TRBJ1-2; D is uncertain. Germline values: CDR1 SGHRS, CDR2 YFSETQ. This CDR3 has 12 amino acids. Between the trimmed V and J ends, which lost 0 bases and 4 bases, there was a span of 4 bases. In nucleotides, the CDR3 is TGCGCCAGCAGCTTGGAAAGCTATGGCTACACCTTC. This encodes CASSLESYGYTF.

This clonotype has ten or more counts. V gene TRBV5-1 combines with J gene TRBJ2-2, with D perhaps matching TRBD1 or TRBD2 (5 bases each). CDR1 is SGHRS, CDR2 YFSETQ, per germline. The CDR3 loop spans 17 amino acids. V was cut by 1 base and J by 3 bases, with 16 bases left in between. CDR3 protein: CASSLIRERDDTGELFF. The CDR3, as DNA: TGCGCCAGCAGCTTGATCAGGGAGCGCGATGACACCGGGGAGCTGTTTTTT.

The J gene is TRBJ2-7, the V gene TRBV6-2 or TRBV6-3; D perhaps matches TRBD2 (7 bases). V was cut by 2 bases and J by 5 bases, with 16 bases left in between. The CDR3 has 15 residues. The germline V gene has CDR1 MNHEY and CDR2 SVGEGT. CDR3 in DNA: TGTGCCAGCAGTTACCTCGGGGGGCGTAGCGACGAGCAGTACTTC. Its protein product is CASSYLGGRSDEQYF.

This clonotype was recorded at least ten times. The chain carries TRBV21-1 and TRBJ1-5; the tabulated D call, TRBD1, remains unverified against the DNA. TRBV21-1 constitutes a pseudogene. CDR3 length: 15 residues. The CDR3 sequence is CASSTHDRSNQPQHF. The CDR3 DNA reads as TGTGCCAGCAGCACCCACGACAGAAGCAATCAGCCCCAGCATTTT.

The J gene is TRBJ1-6, the V gene TRBV7-8; 7 positions agree with TRBD1. Unmatched junction bases numbered 8, after V lost 5 bases and J lost 4 bases. Germline V lookup: CDR1 SGHVS, CDR2 FQNEAQ. This CDR3 has 16 residues. CDR3 coding DNA: TGTGCCAGCAGCCTGACAGGGCCGAAATATAATTCACCCCTCCACTTT. This translates into CASSLTGPKYNSPLHF. The whole variable domain, remainder taken from reference TRBV7-8 and TRBJ1-6, is GAGVSQSPRYKVAKRGQDVALRCDPISGHVSLFWYQQALGQGPEFLTYFQNEAQLDKSGLPSDRFFAERPEGSVSTLKIQRTQQEDSAVYLCASSLTGPKYNSPLHFGNGTRLTVT.

This clonotype showed up many times. The chain's CDR3 is CASSLDGEGTDTQYF. The CDR3 nucleotides are TGTGCCAGCAGTTTAGATGGGGAGGGCACAGATACGCAGTATTTT. V is TRBV12-3 or TRBV12-4 and J is TRBJ2-3; D possibly corresponds to TRBD2 (6 bases). The germline V and J ends were trimmed by 1 base and 1 base, with 9 bases remaining between them. The CDR3 extends over 15 amino acids.

The chain combines TRBV2 with TRBJ1-4; maybe TRBD1 (5 bases). V dropped 6 bases and J dropped 4 bases, with 12 bases sitting between them. Germline assignment: CDR1 SNHLY and CDR2 FYNNEI. The CDR3 is 14 amino acids. The CDR3 DNA reads as TGTGCCAGCAGAGACGGGACGGGTAATGAAAAACTGTTTTTT. Translated, it gives CASRDGTGNEKLFF.

This clonotype was detected many times. The chain carries TRBV21-1 and TRBJ1-1. TRBV21-1 has pseudogene status. This CDR3 spans 14 amino acids. The CDR3 is CASSSHVGDTEAFF. The CDR3 nucleotides read TGTGCCAGCAGCTCCCACGTGGGAGACACTGAAGCTTTCTTT.

V gene TRBV20-1 combines with J gene TRBJ2-2, with a tentative D call TRBD1 (5 bases). Germline V gene data show CDR1 as DFQATT and CDR2 as SNEGSKA (reference sequence). The CDR3 runs to 14 residues. The V end was cut by 2 bases, the J end by 1 base, with 8 bases between. The CDR3 DNA reads TGCAGTGCTAGACCAGGGAAGAACACCGGGGAGCTGTTTTTT. Protein: CSARPGKNTGELFF.